The 22 T cell receptor beta chains below were found in one sample sequenced in a study of Graves' ophthalmopathy and Graves' hyperthyroidism. Amplification of TCR beta CDR3 regions used RNA transcripts. First-round RT-PCR employed HTBI primers, with a second-round multiplex PCR after it. MiXCR was run by TCRdb on the multiplex PCR reads, yielding one entry per CDR3 protein. The sample has some 350,000 distinct CDR3 sequences; 17% are singletons. Material: peripheral blood. Source of these receptors: an adult woman with stable Graves' hyperthyroidism.

This clonotype was detected only a few times. The chain employs TRBV5-1 and TRBJ2-7, with TRBD2 as a possible D gene (5 bases). The CDR3 runs to 14 residues. V lost 2 bases and J lost 2, with 11 bases in between. CDR1 is SGHRS and CDR2 is YFSETQ in the germline V gene. The CDR3 spells CASSFAGEAYEQYF. The CDR3 coding sequence is TGCGCCAGCAGCTTTGCCGGGGAAGCCTACGAGCAGTACTTC.

Ten or more counts support this clonotype. The conserved final phenylalanine or tryptophan is absent from the CDR3, which likely points to a read error. V gene TRBV20-1 combines with J gene TRBJ1-5; D unclear. This CDR3 spans 11 amino acids. Trimming took 7 bases from V and 5 from J, leaving 9 bases between them. CDR1 is DFQATT, CDR2 SNEGSKA, per germline (reference sequence). CDR3 DNA sequence: TGCAGTGTGAGGGTCTATCAGCCCCAGCATCTT. Its protein product is CSVRVYQPQHL.

The J gene is TRBJ2-1, the V gene TRBV5-1, with D uncertain. CDR3 size: 16 residues. CDR1 is SGHRS and CDR2 is YFSETQ in the germline V gene. V was trimmed by 5 bases and J by 8 bases, leaving 23 bases between them. Here the CDR3 DNA reads TGCGCCAGCAGGGGTCCCGACACTAACACTTGGGATGAGCAGTTCTTC. Amino acid sequence: CASRGPDTNTWDEQFF.

This clonotype was seen a handful of times. This clone may be a read error of a much larger clone one base away. The chain recombines TRBV7-8 with TRBJ2-7, with D possibly being TRBD2 (5 bases). From germline, CDR1 is SGHVS and CDR2 FQNEAQ. The CDR3 extends over 13 amino acids. The CDR3 here is CANSQYSGYEQYF. The DNA for the CDR3 is TGTGCCAACAGCCAATACAGCGGCTACGAGCAGTACTTC.

V and J are TRBV6-1 and TRBJ1-2, with TRBD1 matching 10 bases. Germline CDR1 is MNHNS and CDR2 is SASEGT. Trimming cost V 10 bases and J 7 bases; bases outside gene matches: 6. The CDR3 consists of 12 residues. The CDR3 DNA follows: TGTGCCACCTTGGACAGGGGGTCTGGCTACACCTTC. This translates into CATLDRGSGYTF.

The chain links TRBV19 to TRBJ1-2; the D gene is possibly TRBD1 (5 bases). V was cut by 3 bases and J by 7 bases, with 6 bases left in between. The CDR3 is 11 residues long. Germline V gene data show CDR1 as LNHDA and CDR2 as SQIVND (reference sequence). CDR3 nucleotides: TGTGCCAGTAGTATCGGGGCTGGCTACACCTTC. This translates into CASSIGAGYTF.

This clonotype appeared many times. The chain recombines TRBV7-2 with TRBJ2-7, with no clear D. Germline V gene lookup returns CDR1 SGHTA and CDR2 FQGNSA. The CDR3 contains 15 residues. The V and J ends lost 0 bases and 1 base respectively, with 10 bases between them. The CDR3 sequence is CASSLALLKSYEQYF. As DNA, the CDR3 is TGTGCCAGCAGCTTAGCGCTCCTAAAATCCTACGAGCAGTACTTC. Drawing the rest from reference TRBV7-2 and TRBJ2-7, the complete variable domain is GAGVSQSPSNKVTEKGKDVELRCDPISGHTALYWYRQSLGQGLEFLIYFQGNSAPDKSGLPSDRFSAERTGGSVSTLTIQRTQQEDSAVYLCASSLALLKSYEQYFGPGTRLTVT.

This clonotype was seen ten or more times. The chain couples TRBV6-2 or TRBV6-3 to TRBJ1-1; D uncertain. This CDR3 comprises 14 residues. V was cut by 2 bases and J by 4 bases, with 11 bases left in between. Germline CDR1 is MNHEY and CDR2 is SVGEGT. CDR3 coding DNA: TGTGCCAGCAGTTACGTCTCCCTGGGCACTGAAGCTTTCTTT. This codes for CASSYVSLGTEAFF.

This clonotype was observed many times. In nucleotides, the CDR3 is TGTGCCAGCAGTTTAGAGGTGCAGTTCTACGAGCAGTACTTC. The encoded protein is CASSLEVQFYEQYF. The chain is built from TRBV12-3 or TRBV12-4 and TRBJ2-7; D unresolved. V was clipped by 1 base and J by 3 bases, with 10 bases between them. CDR3 length: 14 residues.

This clonotype was recorded many times. This chain links TRBV20-1 with TRBJ2-7; D is perhaps TRBD2 (5 bases). Germline loops: CDR1 DFQATT, CDR2 SNEGSKA (reference sequence). The CDR3 totals 12 residues. The V gene lost 3 bases and the J gene lost 3 bases, with 9 bases spanning the gap. CDR3 sequence reads: CSASGLNYEQYF. The DNA of the CDR3 is TGCAGTGCTAGTGGACTCAACTACGAGCAGTACTTC.

In its sample, this clonotype was seen many times. V and J are TRBV20-1 and TRBJ1-1; 10 nucleotides match TRBD1. Trimming cost V 6 bases and J 4 bases; bases outside gene matches: 8. Per the germline V gene, CDR1 is DFQATT and CDR2 is SNEGSKA (reference sequence). The CDR3 is 14 residues long. Here the CDR3 DNA reads TGCAGTGCCTCCCTTCGGGACAGGGGCACTGAAGCTTTCTTT. This sequence encodes CSASLRDRGTEAFF.

This sequence joins TRBV28 and TRBJ1-1; TRBD1 aligns across 9 bases. The CDR3 length is 14 residues. Per germline, CDR1 MDHEN and CDR2 SYDVKM. J gave up 5 bases and V 6 bases, and 7 bases lay outside the gene matches. CDR3 loop: CASSVDRGQTEAFF. The CDR3 DNA sequence: TGTGCCAGCAGCGTGGACAGGGGTCAAACTGAAGCTTTCTTT.

This clonotype has a count of ten or more. Mismatch with germline at one junction end may stem from a read error. V is TRBV18 and J is TRBJ2-7; perhaps TRBD2 as D (5 bases). This CDR3 spans 15 amino acids. CDR1 is KGHSH and CDR2 is LQKENI in the germline V gene. CDR3 in amino acids: CASSPGSGVSSEQYF. The CDR3 DNA reads TGTGCCAGCTCACCGGGATCCGGGGTATCCTCCGAGCAGTACTTC.

The chain employs TRBV10-3 and TRBJ2-7; D is unresolved. The germline V and J ends were trimmed by 6 bases and 3 bases, with 21 bases remaining between them. In germline, CDR1 is ENHRY, CDR2 SYGVKD. The CDR3 is 16 amino acids. The CDR3, as DNA: TGTGCCATCAGCGGTCTGGGCGGCGGAGTTTACTACGAGCAGTACTTC. Protein sequence: CAISGLGGGVYYEQYF.

This clonotype was recorded many times. The chain employs TRBV30 and TRBJ1-2; tentatively, D is TRBD1 (5 bases). Trimming left V 1 base short and J 8 bases short, with 14 bases between. Germline V gene lookup returns CDR1 GTSNPN and CDR2 SVGIG (reference sequence). This CDR3 is built from 13 residues. The CDR3 loop reads CAWSGVQGGGYTF. The CDR3, as DNA: TGTGCCTGGAGTGGTGTGCAGGGAGGGGGCTACACCTTC.

The gene calls are TRBV7-8 and TRBJ2-7, with unresolved D. Germline V gives CDR1 SGHVS, CDR2 FQNEAQ. This CDR3 has 14 amino acids. Trimming took 4 bases from V and 7 from J, leaving 17 bases between them. The CDR3 sequence is CASSSSLHPWEQYF. CDR3 DNA: TGTGCCAGCAGCTCCTCTTTACACCCTTGGGAGCAGTACTTC.

This clonotype came up many times. The chain employs TRBV19 and TRBJ2-7; perhaps TRBD1 as D (6 bases). This CDR3 contains 15 residues. Per the germline V gene, CDR1 is LNHDA and CDR2 is SQIVND (reference sequence). V lost 2 bases and J lost 4, with 15 bases in between. The CDR3 nucleotides are TGTGCCAGTAGTATACTCGGGACACCTTCATACGAGCAGTACTTC. Protein product: CASSILGTPSYEQYF.

This clonotype has at least ten counts. V gene TRBV19 combines with J gene TRBJ1-1, with 8 positions matching TRBD1. The CDR3 totals 17 residues. The V segment lost 4 bases and the J segment 2 bases; nucleotides outside the gene matches: 12. Germline assignment: CDR1 LNHDA and CDR2 SQIVND (reference sequence). In nucleotides, the CDR3 is TGTGCCAGTAGTAGCCTTGACAGGGGTGTTCGTAACACTGAAGCTTTCTTT. The encoded protein is CASSSLDRGVRNTEAFF.

As concerns this clonotype: A read error may produce the germline difference seen at one junction end. The chain is built from TRBV11-2 and TRBJ2-5, with D possibly TRBD1 on 5 matching bases. The CDR3 totals 17 residues. Looked up from germline, CDR1 is SGHAT and CDR2 is FQNNGV. The CDR3 nucleotides read TGTGCCAGCAGCTTAGATACGACAGCAACCGGCCAAGAGACCAAGTACTTC. Its translation is CASSLDTTATGQETKYF.

This chain joins TRBV19 and TRBJ1-5; tentative D call: TRBD1 (6 bases). This CDR3 spans 15 amino acids. V dropped 2 bases and J dropped 3 bases, with 11 bases sitting between them. Germline V gene sequence: CDR1 LNHDA, CDR2 SQIVND (reference sequence). The chain's CDR3 is CASSISNRDNQPQHF. Written as DNA, the CDR3 is TGTGCCAGTAGTATATCGAACAGGGACAATCAGCCCCAGCATTTT.

Ten or more counts support this clonotype. The rearrangement links TRBV6-1 to TRBJ2-4; D ambiguous. The CDR3 spans 15 residues. The V and J ends lost 4 bases and 1 base respectively, with 11 bases between them. Germline V CDR1 and CDR2: MNHNS, SASEGT. CDR3 sequence (DNA): TGTGCCAGCAGTGGTTTGGGCTCCGCCAAAAACATTCAGTACTTC. It yields the protein CASSGLGSAKNIQYF.

V usage is TRBV7-3 and J usage is TRBJ2-7; TRBD2 matches at 8 bases. Germline V gives CDR1 SGHTA, CDR2 FQGTGA. The CDR3 contains 15 residues. Trimming at V came to 2 bases and at J to 0 bases, leaving 3 bases not matched to a gene. CDR3: CASSLRGGHSYEQYF. The CDR3, as DNA: TGTGCCAGCAGCTTACGCGGGGGGCACTCCTACGAGCAGTACTTC.